This TCR beta chain was obtained from a study of T cells in Graves' hyperthyroidism and ophthalmopathy. Study-wide findings and caveats: The model's output predicted ophthalmopathy at a median of about 6.5 months prior to onset.

With respect to this clonotype: Its antigen is as yet unknown.

Uncontrolled infection, other autoimmune disease, pregnancy or lactation led to exclusion. Each diagnosis was grounded in clinical symptoms, serum thyroxine and TRAb, thyroid ultrasound, and orbital computed tomography. CDR3 size: 14 residues. Trimming removed 7 bases from V and 2 bases from J, with 14 bases in between. Looked up from germline, CDR1 is SGHKS and CDR2 is YYEKEE (reference sequence). It was RNA transcripts that yielded the amplified TCR beta CDR3 regions. Initially, a first-round RT-PCR of the TCR CDR3 employed the HTBI primer set. MiXCR, applied by TCRdb to the multiplex PCR reads, yields one record per CDR3 protein. The sample lists 250,000 to 400,000 distinct CDR3 sequences, roughly 15% occurring once.

Specimen: blood. J is TRBJ2-3 and V is TRBV5-5; D not certain. This clonotype was obtained from a woman between 40 and 55 years old with Graves' ophthalmopathy. The CDR3 loop is CASHLPGLTDTQYF. CDR3 in DNA: TGTGCCAGCCACCTACCGGGTCTCACAGATACGCAGTATTTT.